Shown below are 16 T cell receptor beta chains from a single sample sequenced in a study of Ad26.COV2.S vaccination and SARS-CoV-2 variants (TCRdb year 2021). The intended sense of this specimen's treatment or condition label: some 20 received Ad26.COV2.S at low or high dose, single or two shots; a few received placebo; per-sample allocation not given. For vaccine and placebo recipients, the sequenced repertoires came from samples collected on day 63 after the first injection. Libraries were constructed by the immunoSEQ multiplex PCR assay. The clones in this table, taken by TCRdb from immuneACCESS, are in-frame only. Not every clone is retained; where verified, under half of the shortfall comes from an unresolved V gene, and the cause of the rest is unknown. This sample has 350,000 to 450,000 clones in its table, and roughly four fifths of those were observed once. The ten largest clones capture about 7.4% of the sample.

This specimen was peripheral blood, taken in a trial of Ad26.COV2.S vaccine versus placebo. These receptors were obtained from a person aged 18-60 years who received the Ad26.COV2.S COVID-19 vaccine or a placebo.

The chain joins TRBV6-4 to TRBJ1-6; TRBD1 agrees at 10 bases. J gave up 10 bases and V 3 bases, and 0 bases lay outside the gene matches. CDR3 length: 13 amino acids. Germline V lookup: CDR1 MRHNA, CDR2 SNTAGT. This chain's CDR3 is CASSEDRGSPLHF. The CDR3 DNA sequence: TGTGCCAGCAGTGAGGACAGGGGGTCACCCCTCCACTTT.

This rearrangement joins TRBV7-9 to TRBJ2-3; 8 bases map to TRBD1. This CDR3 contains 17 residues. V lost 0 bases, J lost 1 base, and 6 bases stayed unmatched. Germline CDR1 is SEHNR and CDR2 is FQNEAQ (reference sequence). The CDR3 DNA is TGTGCCAGCAGCTTAGCGCTTCAGGGGGCGCGCACAGATACGCAGTATTTT. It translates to CASSLALQGARTDTQYF.

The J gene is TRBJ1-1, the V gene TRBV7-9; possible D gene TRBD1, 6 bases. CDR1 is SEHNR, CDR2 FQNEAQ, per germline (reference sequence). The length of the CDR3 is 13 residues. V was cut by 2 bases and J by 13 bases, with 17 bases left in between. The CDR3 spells CASSLQAGDEGFF. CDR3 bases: TGTGCCAGCAGCTTACAGGCAGGGGATGAGGGTTTCTTT.

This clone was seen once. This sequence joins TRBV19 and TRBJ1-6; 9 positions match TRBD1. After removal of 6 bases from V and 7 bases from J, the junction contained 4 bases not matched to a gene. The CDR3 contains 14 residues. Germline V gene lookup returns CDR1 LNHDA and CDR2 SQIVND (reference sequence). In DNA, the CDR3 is TGTGCCAGTAGCCCGGACAGGGGAAATTCACCCCTCCACTTT. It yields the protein CASSPDRGNSPLHF.

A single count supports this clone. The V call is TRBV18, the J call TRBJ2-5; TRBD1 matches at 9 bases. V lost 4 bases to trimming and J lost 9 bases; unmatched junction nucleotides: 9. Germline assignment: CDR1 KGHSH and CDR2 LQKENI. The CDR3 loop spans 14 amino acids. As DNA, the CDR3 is TGTGCCAGCTCACGCGGACAGGGGAGATCGGCCCAGTACTTC. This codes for CASSRGQGRSAQYF.

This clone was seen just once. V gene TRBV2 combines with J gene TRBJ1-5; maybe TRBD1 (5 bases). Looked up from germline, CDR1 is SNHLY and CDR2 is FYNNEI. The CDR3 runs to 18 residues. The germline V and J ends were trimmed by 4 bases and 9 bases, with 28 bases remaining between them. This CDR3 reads CASSVRAEGHRGRWPQHF. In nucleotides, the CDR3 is TGTGCCAGCAGTGTACGCGCAGAGGGGCACCGGGGCAGATGGCCCCAGCATTTT. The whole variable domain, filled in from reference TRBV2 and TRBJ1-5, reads EPEVTQTPSHQVTQMGQEVILRCVPISNHLYFYWYRQILGQKVEFLVSFYNNEISEKSEIFDDQFSVERPDGSNFTLKIRSTKLEDSAMYFCASSVRAEGHRGRWPQHFGDGTRLSIL.

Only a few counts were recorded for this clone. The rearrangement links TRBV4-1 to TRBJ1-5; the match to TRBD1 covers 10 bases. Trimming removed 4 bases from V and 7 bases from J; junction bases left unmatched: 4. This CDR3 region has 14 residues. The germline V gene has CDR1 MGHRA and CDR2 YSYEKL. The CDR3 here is CASSRDRGAQPQHF. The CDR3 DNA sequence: TGCGCCAGCAGCCGGGACAGGGGAGCCCAGCCCCAGCATTTT.

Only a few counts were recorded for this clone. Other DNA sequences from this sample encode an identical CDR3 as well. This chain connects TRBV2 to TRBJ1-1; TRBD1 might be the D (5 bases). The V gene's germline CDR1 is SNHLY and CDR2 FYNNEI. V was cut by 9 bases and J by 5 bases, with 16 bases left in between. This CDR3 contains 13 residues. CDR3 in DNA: TGTGCCAGTACAGGCGGCGCGGGGACTGAAGCTTTCTTT. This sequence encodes CASTGGAGTEAFF.

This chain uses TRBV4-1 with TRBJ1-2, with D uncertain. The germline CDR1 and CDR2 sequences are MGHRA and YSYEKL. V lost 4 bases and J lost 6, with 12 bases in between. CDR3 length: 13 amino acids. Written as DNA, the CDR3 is TGCGCCAGCAGCCCCACGCGGAGTCATGGCTACACCTTC. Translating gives CASSPTRSHGYTF.

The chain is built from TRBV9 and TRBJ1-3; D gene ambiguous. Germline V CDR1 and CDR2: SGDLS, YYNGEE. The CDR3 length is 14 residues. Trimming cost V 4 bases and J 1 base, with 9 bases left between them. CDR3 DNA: TGTGCCAGCAGCTCAGAGGTTTCTGGAAACACCATATATTTT. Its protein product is CASSSEVSGNTIYF.

The CDR3 DNA reads TGTGCCAGCAGCCAAGATTGGGGTTCCGCCCCAGATACGCAGTATTTT. Protein: CASSQDWGSAPDTQYF. The chain has TRBV4-2 and TRBJ2-3; no firm D call. The CDR3 length is 16 residues. In germline, CDR1 is LGHNA, CDR2 YNFKEQ. V was cut by 0 bases and J by 4 bases, with 14 bases left in between.

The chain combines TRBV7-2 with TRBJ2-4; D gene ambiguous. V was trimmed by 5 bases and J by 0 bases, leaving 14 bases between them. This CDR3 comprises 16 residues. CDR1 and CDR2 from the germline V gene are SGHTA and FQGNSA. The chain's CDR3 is CASSQRIGLAKNIQYF. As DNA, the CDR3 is TGTGCCAGCAGCCAGCGTATAGGGTTAGCCAAAAACATTCAGTACTTC.

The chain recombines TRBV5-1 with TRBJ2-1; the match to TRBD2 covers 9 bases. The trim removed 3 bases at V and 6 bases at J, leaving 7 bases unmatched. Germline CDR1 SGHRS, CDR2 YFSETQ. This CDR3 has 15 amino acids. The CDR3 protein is CASSSGYSGSNEQFF. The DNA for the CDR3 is TGCGCCAGCAGCTCCGGGTATAGCGGGAGCAATGAGCAGTTCTTC.

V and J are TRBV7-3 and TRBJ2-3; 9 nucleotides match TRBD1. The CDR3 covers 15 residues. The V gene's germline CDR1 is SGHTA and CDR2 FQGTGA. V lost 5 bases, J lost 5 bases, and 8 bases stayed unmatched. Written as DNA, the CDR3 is TGTGCCAGCAGCCCGACAGGGGGGGGAGGAGATACGCAGTATTTT. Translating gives CASSPTGGGGDTQYF.

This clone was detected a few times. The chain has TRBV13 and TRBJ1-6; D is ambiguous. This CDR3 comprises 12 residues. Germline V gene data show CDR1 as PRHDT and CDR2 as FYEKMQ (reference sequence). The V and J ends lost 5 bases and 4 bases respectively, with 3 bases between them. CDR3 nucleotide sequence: TGTGCCAGCAGCCCTTATAATTCACCCCTCCACTTT. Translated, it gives CASSPYNSPLHF.

CDR3 sequence: CASSQVSQSSYNEQFF. The CDR3 coding sequence is TGCGCCAGCAGCCAAGTCTCTCAAAGCTCCTACAATGAGCAGTTCTTC. This chain connects TRBV4-3 to TRBJ2-1; D ambiguous. Between the trimmed V and J ends, which lost 1 base and 0 bases, there was a span of 10 bases. The CDR3 contains 16 residues. From germline, CDR1 is LGHNA and CDR2 YSLEER.